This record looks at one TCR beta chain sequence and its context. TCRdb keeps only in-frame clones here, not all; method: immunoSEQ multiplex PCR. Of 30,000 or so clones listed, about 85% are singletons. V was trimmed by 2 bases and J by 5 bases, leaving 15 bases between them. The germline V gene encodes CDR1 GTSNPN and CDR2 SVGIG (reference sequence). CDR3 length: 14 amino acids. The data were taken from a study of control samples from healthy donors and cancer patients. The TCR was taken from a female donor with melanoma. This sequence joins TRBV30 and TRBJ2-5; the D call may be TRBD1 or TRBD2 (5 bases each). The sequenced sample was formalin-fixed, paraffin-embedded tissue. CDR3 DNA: TGTGCCTGGAGTCGATCCGGGACGTCGGAGACCCAGTACTTC. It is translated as CAWSRSGTSETQYF. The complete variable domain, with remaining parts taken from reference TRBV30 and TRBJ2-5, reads SQTIHQWPATLVQPVGSPLSLECTVEGTSNPNLYWYRQAAGRGLQLLFYSVGIGQISSEVPQNLSASRPQDRQFILSSKKLLLSDSGFYLCAWSRSGTSETQYFGPGTRLLVL.